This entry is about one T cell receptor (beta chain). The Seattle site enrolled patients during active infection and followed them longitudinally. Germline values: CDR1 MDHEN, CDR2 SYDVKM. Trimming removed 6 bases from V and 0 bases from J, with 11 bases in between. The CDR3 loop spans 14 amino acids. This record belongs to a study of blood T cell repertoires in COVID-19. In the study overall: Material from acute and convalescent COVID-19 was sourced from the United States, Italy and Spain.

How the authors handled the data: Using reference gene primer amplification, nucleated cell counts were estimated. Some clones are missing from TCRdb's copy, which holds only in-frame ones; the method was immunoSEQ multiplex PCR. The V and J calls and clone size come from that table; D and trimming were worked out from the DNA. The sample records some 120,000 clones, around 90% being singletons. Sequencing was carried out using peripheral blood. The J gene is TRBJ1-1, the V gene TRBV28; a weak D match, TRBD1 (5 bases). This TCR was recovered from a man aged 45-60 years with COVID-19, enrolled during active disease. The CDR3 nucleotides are TGTGCCAGCAGGATCGACAGTATGAACACTGAAGCTTTCTTT. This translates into CASRIDSMNTEAFF.